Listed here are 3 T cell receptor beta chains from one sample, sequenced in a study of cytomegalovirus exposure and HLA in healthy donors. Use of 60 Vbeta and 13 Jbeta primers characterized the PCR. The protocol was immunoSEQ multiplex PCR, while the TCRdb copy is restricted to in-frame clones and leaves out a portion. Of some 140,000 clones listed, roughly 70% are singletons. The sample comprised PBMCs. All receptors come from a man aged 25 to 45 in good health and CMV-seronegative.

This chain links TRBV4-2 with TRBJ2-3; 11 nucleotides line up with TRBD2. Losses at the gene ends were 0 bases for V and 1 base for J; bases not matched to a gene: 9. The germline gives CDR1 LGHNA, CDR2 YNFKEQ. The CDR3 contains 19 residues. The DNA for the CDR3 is TGTGCCAGCAGCCAAGAACGAGTAGCGGGGGGGCCCCGCACAGATACGCAGTATTTT. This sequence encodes CASSQERVAGGPRTDTQYF.

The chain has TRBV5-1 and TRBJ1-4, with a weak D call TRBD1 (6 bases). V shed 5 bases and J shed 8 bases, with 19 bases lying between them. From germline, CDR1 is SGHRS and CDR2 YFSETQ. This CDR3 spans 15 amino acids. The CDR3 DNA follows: TGCGCCAGCAGTTACCCGGCAGGGGTACGAGAAAAACTGTTTTTT. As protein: CASSYPAGVREKLFF.

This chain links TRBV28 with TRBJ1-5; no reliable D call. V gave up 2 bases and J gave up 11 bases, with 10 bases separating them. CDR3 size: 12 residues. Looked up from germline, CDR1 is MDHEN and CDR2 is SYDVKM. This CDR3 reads CASSLVGRTQHF. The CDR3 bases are TGTGCCAGCAGTTTAGTGGGCAGAACCCAGCATTTT.